The present T cell receptor (beta chain) was sequenced within a study of Ad26.COV2.S vaccination and SARS-CoV-2 variants. Study results and limitations: Quantification of TCR breadth and depth may have yielded underestimates of total T cell responses. Vaccine and placebo recipients had similar non-spike TCR breadth.

Assay used: immunoSEQ multiplex PCR; TCRdb lists only in-frame clones, some missing. Among some 300,000 clones listed, roughly 86% were seen once. As to this clone: Its specificity is not known.

Treatment: about 20 received Ad26.COV2.S at low or high dose, single or two shots; several received placebo; per-sample allocation not given. Sampling was performed 63 days after the first vaccine or placebo injection. Its platform was an Ad26 vector, and its expressed antigen was Wuhan-strain SARS-CoV-2 spike. Trimming took 2 bases from V and 7 from J, leaving 9 bases between them. The CDR3 loop spans 13 amino acids. Germline assignment: CDR1 SGHTA and CDR2 FQGTGA. This TCR derives from a person between 18 and 65 years old who received the Ad26.COV2.S COVID-19 vaccine or a placebo. The V gene is TRBV7-3, the J gene TRBJ1-5; no firm D call. Sequenced here: peripheral blood, sampled in a trial of Ad26.COV2.S vaccine versus placebo. DNA of the CDR3: TGTGCCAGCAGCTTATCGGTCGGACAGCCCCAGCATTTT. Its protein is CASSLSVGQPQHF.